The 19 T cell receptor beta chains listed next were all sequenced from one sample in a study of blood T cell dynamics during melanoma immunotherapy. Time point in this sample: week 3, after first cycle of checkpoint inhibitor. Using immunoSEQ multiplex PCR, the repertoire was profiled, and TCRdb retains in-frame clones only, with some absent. Of roughly 15,000 clones in the sample, 87% were seen once. Sequences were derived from blood, sampled from a patient treated with checkpoint blockade. These receptors came from a human donor with melanoma.

V gene TRBV4-1 combines with J gene TRBJ2-1; D is perhaps TRBD2 (6 bases). The CDR3 spans 14 residues. CDR1 is MGHRA, CDR2 YSYEKL, per germline. V lost 1 base and J 4 bases, leaving 8 bases between the germline ends. The CDR3 region has the DNA TGCGCCAGCAGCCAAGCGACTAGTTACAATGAGCAGTTCTTC. It encodes CASSQATSYNEQFF.

The chain joins TRBV5-4 to TRBJ2-2; maybe TRBD2 (5 bases). The CDR3 is 16 residues long. Per the germline V gene, CDR1 is SGHNT and CDR2 is YYREEE (reference sequence). V was trimmed by 0 bases and J by 2 bases, leaving 11 bases between them. The CDR3 spells CASSLGGGSNTGELFF. CDR3 DNA sequence: TGTGCCAGCAGCTTGGGAGGCGGGTCAAACACCGGGGAGCTGTTTTTT.

This clone was observed a single time. The V and J genes are TRBV2 and TRBJ2-7; a possible D gene is TRBD2 (5 bases). This CDR3 is 14 amino acids long. The germline V gene has CDR1 SNHLY and CDR2 FYNNEI. Trimming pared 6 bases from V and 6 bases from J, leaving 18 bases between. CDR3 coding DNA: TGTGCCAGCAGGGAGGCCAGTCTGCTTACCGAGCAGTACTTC. Translated: CASREASLLTEQYF.

The chain combines TRBV6-1 with TRBJ2-1; no reliable D call. The germline V and J ends were trimmed by 6 bases and 4 bases, with 10 bases remaining between them. Germline V gives CDR1 MNHNS, CDR2 SASEGT. The CDR3 consists of 13 residues. In DNA form, the CDR3 reads TGTGCCAGCAGCGAGGAACGGTACAATGAGCAGTTCTTC. Its protein product is CASSEERYNEQFF.

There are a few counts of this clone. The chain is built from TRBV5-8 and TRBJ2-1, with TRBD2 identical over 9 bases. The CDR3 consists of 13 residues. V shed 4 bases and J 8 bases; nucleotides not matched to a gene: 4. Germline CDR1 SGHTS, CDR2 YDEGEE. The CDR3 DNA reads as TGTGCCAGCAGCGCTCTAGCGGGATATGAGCAGTTCTTC. It is translated as CASSALAGYEQFF.

The genes are TRBV20-1 and TRBJ2-7; D is tentatively TRBD1 or TRBD2 (6 bases each). Germline CDR1 is DFQATT and CDR2 is SNEGSKA (reference sequence). Trimming shortened V by 5 bases and J by 9 bases, and 11 bases separated the two germline ends. This CDR3 contains 10 residues. CDR3 coding DNA: TGCAGTGCTTCGGGGGCTGCGCAGTACTTC. Its translation: CSASGAAQYF.

This sequence joins TRBV14 and TRBJ2-7, with D perhaps given as TRBD1 or TRBD2 (6 bases each). V was cut by 4 bases and J by 4 bases, with 14 bases left in between. This CDR3 is built from 14 residues. CDR1 SGHDN and CDR2 FVKESK come from the germline V gene. This CDR3 is CASSPRGGGYEQYF. The DNA of the CDR3 is TGTGCCAGCAGCCCCAGGGGAGGAGGATACGAGCAGTACTTC.

The gene calls are TRBV7-6 and TRBJ2-2, with D possibly matching TRBD1 (6 bases). This CDR3 spans 17 amino acids. V was trimmed by 3 bases and J by 1 base, leaving 15 bases between them. The germline V gene encodes CDR1 SGHVS and CDR2 FNYEAQ. CDR3 in DNA: TGTGCCAGCAGCTTTCGCTCCAGGGGATTGAACACCGGGGAGCTGTTTTTT. Amino acid sequence: CASSFRSRGLNTGELFF.

The chain recombines TRBV7-8 with TRBJ1-1; D gene unclear. The CDR3 sequence is 13 residues long. Germline CDR1 reads SGHVS; CDR2 reads FQNEAQ. Trimming took 2 bases from V and 4 from J, leaving 8 bases between them. The CDR3 coding sequence is TGTGCCAGCAGCTTACGGGTCGGCACTGAAGCTTTCTTT. Translation: CASSLRVGTEAFF. Full variable domain (missing parts from reference TRBV7-8 and TRBJ1-1): GAGVSQSPRYKVAKRGQDVALRCDPISGHVSLFWYQQALGQGPEFLTYFQNEAQLDKSGLPSDRFFAERPEGSVSTLKIQRTQQEDSAVYLCASSLRVGTEAFFGQGTRLTVV.

The rearrangement joins TRBV25-1 to TRBJ2-2; a weak D match, TRBD2 (6 bases). There are 16 residues in the CDR3. Germline CDR1 reads MGHDK; CDR2 reads SYGVNS. The V end was cut by 4 bases, the J end by 0 bases, with 12 bases between. The CDR3, as DNA: TGTGCCAGCAGTGGCTGGGGGACTCCGAACACCGGGGAGCTGTTTTTT. This translates into CASSGWGTPNTGELFF.

The chain combines TRBV19 with TRBJ1-5; no clear D. This CDR3 comprises 14 residues. Germline lookup yields CDR1 LNHDA and CDR2 SQIVND (reference sequence). Trimming left V 3 bases short and J 6 bases short, with 12 bases between. The CDR3 sequence: CASSMGQYSQPQHF. CDR3 nucleotide sequence: TGTGCCAGTAGTATGGGTCAGTATAGTCAGCCCCAGCATTTT.

This rearrangement joins TRBV28 to TRBJ2-3; 14 nucleotides match TRBD2. The V gene end was trimmed by 6 bases and the J gene end by 6 bases; junction bases not matched to a gene: 11. This CDR3 has 17 amino acids. Germline V gives CDR1 MDHEN, CDR2 SYDVKM. The CDR3 spells CASRRTSGRRHTDTQYF. The CDR3 nucleotides are TGTGCCAGCAGACGGACTAGCGGGAGGAGGCACACGGATACGCAGTATTTT.

The sample holds a few counts of this clone. The V gene is TRBV27, the J gene TRBJ1-1; 7 bases fit TRBD1. This CDR3 has 13 amino acids. Unmatched junction bases numbered 1, after V lost 4 bases and J lost 2 bases. The germline gives CDR1 MNHEY, CDR2 SMNVEV (reference sequence). The CDR3 nucleotides are TGTGCCAGCAGTTACAGGGGAAACACTGAAGCTTTCTTT. As protein: CASSYRGNTEAFF.

This rearrangement joins TRBV19 to TRBJ2-2, with D uncertain. The germline V and J ends were trimmed by 3 bases and 2 bases, with 4 bases remaining between them. CDR1 is LNHDA and CDR2 is SQIVND in the germline V gene (reference sequence). The CDR3 extends over 13 amino acids. CDR3 loop: CASSILNTGELFF. The CDR3, as DNA: TGTGCCAGTAGTATTCTCAACACCGGGGAGCTGTTTTTT.

The chain joins TRBV4-1 to TRBJ2-2; 9 positions agree with TRBD1. Germline CDR1 reads MGHRA; CDR2 reads YSYEKL. V lost 1 base, J lost 4 bases, and 4 bases stayed unmatched. This CDR3 contains 16 residues. The chain's CDR3 is CASSQGDRVVTGELFF. The CDR3 nucleotides read TGCGCCAGCAGCCAAGGGGACAGGGTGGTCACCGGGGAGCTGTTTTTT.

V gene TRBV30 combines with J gene TRBJ1-6; D is unclear. Germline values: CDR1 GTSNPN, CDR2 SVGIG (reference sequence). The germline V and J ends were trimmed by 4 bases and 7 bases, with 11 bases remaining between them. The length of the CDR3 is 13 residues. The chain's CDR3 is CAWNRDFNSPLHF. The CDR3 nucleotides are TGTGCCTGGAACCGGGATTTCAATTCACCCCTCCACTTT.

The gene calls are TRBV29-1 and TRBJ1-2; 12 bases are shared with TRBD1. The CDR3 has 17 amino acids. V shed 2 bases, J shed 4 bases, and the junction held 11 bases outside the gene matches. In germline, CDR1 is SQVTM, CDR2 ANQGSEA. CDR3 sequence reads: CSVEPGDRGRGSYGYTF. The DNA of the CDR3 is TGCAGCGTTGAACCCGGGGACAGGGGGCGCGGATCCTATGGCTACACCTTC. Drawing the rest from reference TRBV29-1 and TRBJ1-2, the complete variable domain is SAVISQKPSRDICQRGTSLTIQCQVDSQVTMMFWYRQQPGQSLTLIATANQGSEATYESGFVIDKFPISRPNLTFSTLTVSNMSPEDSSIYLCSVEPGDRGRGSYGYTFGSGTRLTVV.

This clone appeared once. CDR3 DNA sequence: TGTGCCAGCAGCACGAGAACCGGGGAGCTGTTTTTT. It yields the protein CASSTRTGELFF. The rearrangement uses TRBV7-3 and TRBJ2-2, with D hard to call. The ends were cut back, 5 bases at V and 5 bases at J, with 6 bases in the middle. CDR3 length: 12 amino acids. The germline V gene encodes CDR1 SGHTA and CDR2 FQGTGA.

The rearrangement joins TRBV6-1 to TRBJ2-3; D is ambiguous. The CDR3 runs to 15 residues. V shed 4 bases and J shed 0 bases, with 11 bases lying between them. Germline CDR1 and CDR2: MNHNS and SASEGT. CDR3 residues: CASSGRKGSTDTQYF. CDR3 sequence (DNA): TGTGCCAGCAGTGGGCGTAAGGGTAGCACAGATACGCAGTATTTT.